The text below deals with one T cell receptor beta chain. Germline V gene lookup returns CDR1 LNHDA and CDR2 SQIVND (reference sequence). The CDR3 is 13 amino acids. Trimming removed 2 bases from V and 6 bases from J, with 10 bases in between. These data come from a study of T cell responses to AZD1222 COVID-19 vaccine. This table comes from immunoSEQ multiplex PCR, and its TCRdb copy is limited to in-frame clones, with some not included. The profile shows around 150,000 clones, 92% of them singletons. The sequences come from peripheral blood, collected 28 days after the second AZD1222 dose. The sequence was obtained from an adult who received the AZD1222 COVID-19 vaccine. The chain couples TRBV19 to TRBJ1-1; D is unresolved. The chain's CDR3 is CASSIRPGAEAFF. CDR3 DNA sequence: TGTGCCAGTAGTATAAGACCAGGCGCTGAAGCTTTCTTT.